This TCR beta chain was sequenced during a study of T cells in narcolepsy. Some clones are missing from TCRdb's copy, which holds only in-frame ones; the method was immunoSEQ multiplex PCR. The sample holds fewer than 15,000 clones, about 89% seen once. The trim removed 4 bases at V and 2 bases at J, leaving 10 bases unmatched. CDR1 is SGHRS, CDR2 YFSETQ, per germline. CDR3 length equals 17 residues. Notes on the study in general: HCRT-specific and TRIB2-specific autoreactive clonotypes appeared among same-patient CSF and blood CD4+ clonotypes.

Comments on this clone: Its antigen is unidentified.

The receptor's source is a human donor with narcolepsy. This chain connects TRBV5-1 to TRBJ2-1; 9 positions match TRBD2. The sequencing input was CD45RA- memory CD4+ T cells from PBMCs. The CDR3 protein is CASSPRSSGVPYNEQFF. The CDR3 DNA reads TGCGCCAGCAGCCCCCGATCTAGCGGGGTTCCCTACAATGAGCAGTTCTTC.